The source of this T cell receptor (beta chain) is a study of shared clonotypes between healthy human individuals. V shed 3 bases and J shed 6 bases, with 14 bases lying between them. Germline CDR1 reads LNHDA; CDR2 reads SQIVND (reference sequence). This CDR3 spans 15 amino acids. The data were produced by immunoSEQ multiplex PCR, yet TCRdb's version contains in-frame clones alone and is incomplete. The sample has 550,000 to 600,000 clones; around 78% are singletons. This TCR came from a woman between 35 and 50 years old in good health. Some clones in this sample may be carry-over from other donors' samples. The sequenced material came from PBMCs. The chain has TRBV19 and TRBJ1-4; no firm D call. The CDR3 protein is CASSIVKGRDEKLFF. The CDR3 coding sequence is TGTGCCAGTAGTATCGTGAAGGGCCGGGATGAAAAACTGTTTTTT.